The source of this TCR beta chain is a study of monozygotic twins with cystic fibrosis. Study-level findings and limits: Median Simpson clonality of approximately 0.01 suggested naive T cells predominated. Monozygotic CF twins shared more identical nucleotide clonotypes than unrelated patients. J usage was most co-twin-similar in 8 of 16 pairs, V in 13.

Comments on this clone: The antigen is undetermined.

The J segment lost 9 bases and the V segment lost 5 bases, leaving 10 bases of the junction unmatched. The length of the CDR3 is 16 residues. The germline V gene encodes CDR1 SGHVS and CDR2 FQNEAQ. Sequencing used immunoSEQ multiplex PCR; TCRdb keeps in-frame clones, though not all of them. The sample lists about 14,000 clones; about 93% were seen once. This sequence was found in a girl under 10 years old with cystic fibrosis. Specimen: blood. The chain has TRBV7-8 and TRBJ2-1, with TRBD2 matching over 13 bases. CDR3 DNA sequence: TGTGCCAGCAGCCCAAGGACTAGCGGGAGTTCGGGTGAGCAGTTCTTC. Protein: CASSPRTSGSSGEQFF.